The present TCR beta chain was sequenced within a study of blood T cell repertoires in COVID-19. Only in-frame clones appear in the TCRdb table, and some are missing; sequencing was by immunoSEQ multiplex PCR. In the table there are 100,000 to 150,000 clones, over 80% of which are singletons. The CDR3 extends over 14 amino acids. In germline, CDR1 is SNHLY, CDR2 FYNNEI. V was pared by 4 bases and J by 2 bases, with 12 bases between. This clone was observed a single time. The sequenced sample consisted of peripheral blood. The J gene is TRBJ2-7, the V gene TRBV2, with D possibly matching TRBD1 (6 bases). The TCR originated in a man aged 60 to 69 with acute or convalescent COVID-19. Written as DNA, the CDR3 is TGTGCCAGCAGTGTACAGGGAACAGCCTACGAGCAGTACTTC. Protein sequence: CASSVQGTAYEQYF.